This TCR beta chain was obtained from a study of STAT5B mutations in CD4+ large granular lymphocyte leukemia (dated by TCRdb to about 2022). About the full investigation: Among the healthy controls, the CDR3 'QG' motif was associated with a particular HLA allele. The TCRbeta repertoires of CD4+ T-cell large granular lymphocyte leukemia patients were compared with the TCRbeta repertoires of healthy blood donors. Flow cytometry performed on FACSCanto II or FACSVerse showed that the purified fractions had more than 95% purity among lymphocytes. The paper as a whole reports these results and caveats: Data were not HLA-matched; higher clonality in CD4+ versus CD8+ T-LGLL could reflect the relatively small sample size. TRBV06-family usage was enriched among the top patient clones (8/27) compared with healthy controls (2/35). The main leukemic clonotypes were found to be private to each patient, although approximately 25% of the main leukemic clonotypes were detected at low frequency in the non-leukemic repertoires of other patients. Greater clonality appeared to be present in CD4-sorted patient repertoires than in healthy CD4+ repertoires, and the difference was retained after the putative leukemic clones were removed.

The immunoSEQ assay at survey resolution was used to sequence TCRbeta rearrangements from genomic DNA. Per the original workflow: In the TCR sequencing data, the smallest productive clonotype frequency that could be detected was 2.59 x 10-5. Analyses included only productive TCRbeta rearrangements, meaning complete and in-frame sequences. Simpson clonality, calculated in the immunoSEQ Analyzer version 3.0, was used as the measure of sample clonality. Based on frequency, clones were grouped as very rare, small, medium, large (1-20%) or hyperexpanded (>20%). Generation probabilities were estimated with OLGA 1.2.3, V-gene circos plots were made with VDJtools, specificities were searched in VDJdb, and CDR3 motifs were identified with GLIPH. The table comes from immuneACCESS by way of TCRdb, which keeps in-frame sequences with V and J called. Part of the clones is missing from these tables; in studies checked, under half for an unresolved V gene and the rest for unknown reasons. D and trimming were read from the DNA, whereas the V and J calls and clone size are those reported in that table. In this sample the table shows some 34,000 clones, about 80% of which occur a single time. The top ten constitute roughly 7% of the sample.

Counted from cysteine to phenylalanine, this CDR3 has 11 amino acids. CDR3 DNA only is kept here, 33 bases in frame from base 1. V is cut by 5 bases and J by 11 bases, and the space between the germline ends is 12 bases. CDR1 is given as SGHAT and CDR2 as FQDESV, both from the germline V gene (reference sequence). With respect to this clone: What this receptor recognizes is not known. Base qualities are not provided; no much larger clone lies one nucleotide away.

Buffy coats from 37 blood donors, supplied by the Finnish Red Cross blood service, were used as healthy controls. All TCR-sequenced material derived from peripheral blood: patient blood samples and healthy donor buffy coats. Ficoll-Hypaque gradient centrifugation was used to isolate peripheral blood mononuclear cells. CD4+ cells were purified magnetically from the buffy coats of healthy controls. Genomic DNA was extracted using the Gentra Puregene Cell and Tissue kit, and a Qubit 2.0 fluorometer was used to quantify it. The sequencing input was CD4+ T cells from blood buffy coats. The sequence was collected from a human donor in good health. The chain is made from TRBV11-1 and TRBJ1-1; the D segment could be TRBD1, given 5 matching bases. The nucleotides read TGTGCCAGCAGCGCAGGGTGGGTTGCTTTCTTT. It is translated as CASSAGWVAFF.